The 18 T cell receptor beta chains listed next were all sequenced from one sample in a study of T cells in Graves' hyperthyroidism and ophthalmopathy. TCR beta CDR3 sequences were amplified from RNA transcripts. RT-PCR in the first round (using the HTBI primer set) targeted the TCR CDR3. In TCRdb, the multiplex PCR reads were re-called with MiXCR into one record per CDR3 protein. Among about 530,000 distinct CDR3 sequences, about 15% were seen once, and the ten largest hold roughly 18%. What was sequenced was blood. These receptors came from a woman between 18 and 29 years old with Graves' ophthalmopathy.

In regard to this clonotype: A much larger clone sits a single nucleotide away, making a read error possible. The gene calls are TRBV27 and TRBJ2-2; D unclear. Germline V gives CDR1 MNHEY, CDR2 SMNVEV (reference sequence). CDR3 length: 13 amino acids. The CDR3 sequence: CASSSLLTRELFF. CDR3 nucleotide sequence: TGTGCCAGCAGTTCCCTGCTCACCCGGGAGCTGTTTTTT.

Written as DNA, the CDR3 is TGTGCCAGCAGCTTAGCGTTGTCACAGGGGGATCAGCCCCAGCATTTT. Its protein is CASSLALSQGDQPQHF. The gene calls are TRBV7-2 and TRBJ1-5, with 8 nucleotides matching TRBD1. Germline V gives CDR1 SGHTA, CDR2 FQGNSA. V gave up 0 bases and J gave up 5 bases; unmatched junction bases: 6. The CDR3 contains 16 residues.

There are many counts of this clonotype. The V and J genes are TRBV20-1 and TRBJ2-7; TRBD2 might be the D (5 bases). The CDR3 is 10 residues long. V lost 6 bases to trimming and J lost 7 bases, with 10 bases between them. Germline lookup yields CDR1 DFQATT and CDR2 SNEGSKA (reference sequence). As DNA, the CDR3 is TGCAGTGCGGCACGGGATGAGCAGTACTTC. This gives the protein CSAARDEQYF.

This clonotype was counted many times. This rearrangement joins TRBV28 to TRBJ2-5, with a weak D call TRBD1 (6 bases). Per the germline V gene, CDR1 is MDHEN and CDR2 is SYDVKM. V was clipped by 1 base and J by 7 bases, with 16 bases between them. The CDR3 has 15 amino acids. The CDR3 sequence is CASSLSGAGGGTQYF. CDR3 sequence (DNA): TGTGCCAGCAGTTTATCAGGGGCCGGCGGAGGGACCCAGTACTTC.

This chain joins TRBV6-2 or TRBV6-3 and TRBJ1-1, with unresolved D. Trimming took 2 bases from V and 1 from J, leaving 17 bases between them. Germline CDR1 reads MNHEY; CDR2 reads SVGEGT. CDR3 length: 17 amino acids. CDR3 loop: CASSYLTWAQGNTEAFF. CDR3 in DNA: TGTGCCAGCAGTTACCTGACGTGGGCGCAAGGGAACACTGAAGCTTTCTTT.

Many counts were recorded for this clonotype. The rearrangement joins TRBV7-9 to TRBJ1-1; the D is unclear. Trimming removed 7 bases at V and 2 bases at J, with 14 bases between. Germline assignment: CDR1 SEHNR and CDR2 FQNEAQ (reference sequence). CDR3 length equals 14 residues. CDR3 bases: TGTGCCAGCATCGCCCTCGGAACCAACACTGAAGCTTTCTTT. Translation gives CASIALGTNTEAFF.

This clonotype showed up many times. The chain carries TRBV20-1 and TRBJ2-7, with D tentatively TRBD2 (6 bases). This CDR3 region has 14 residues. Trimming removed 8 bases from V and 7 bases from J, with 24 bases in between. Germline V CDR1 and CDR2: DFQATT, SNEGSKA (reference sequence). The CDR3 nucleotides are TGCAGTACCCAAACCGGAGGAGGGCGAAGGGAGCAGTACTTC. Translated, it gives CSTQTGGGRREQYF.

This clonotype was seen only a few times. The V call is TRBV20-1, the J call TRBJ2-1, with TRBD2 as a possible D gene (5 bases). Deletions cut 0 bases from V and 2 bases from J, with 20 bases between. Germline assignment: CDR1 DFQATT and CDR2 SNEGSKA (reference sequence). The CDR3 is made up of 18 amino acids. The CDR3 protein is CSARDHSESSRTYNEQFF. CDR3 DNA sequence: TGCAGTGCTAGAGATCATTCGGAGTCTAGCAGAACCTACAATGAGCAGTTCTTC.

On this clonotype: This may stem from a read error, because a much larger clone lies one nucleotide away. The chain uses TRBV11-2 and TRBJ2-7; unclear D gene. CDR1 and CDR2 from the germline V gene are SGHAT and FQNNGV. CDR3 size: 14 residues. In DNA, the CDR3 is TGTGCCAGCGGCTTAGATTATGCCACCTACGAGCAGTACTTC. This gives the protein CASGLDYATYEQYF.

In this sample, this clonotype turned up many times. V and J are TRBV28 and TRBJ1-1; D is uncertain. The CDR3 is made up of 12 amino acids. Germline V gene lookup returns CDR1 MDHEN and CDR2 SYDVKM. Trimming cost V 6 bases and J 6 bases, with 11 bases left between them. This CDR3 reads CASRPTGAEAFF. CDR3 in DNA: TGTGCCAGCAGGCCGACGGGTGCTGAAGCTTTCTTT.

This clonotype was counted many times. The rearrangement links TRBV6-1 to TRBJ2-6; unclear D gene. Trimming pared 8 bases from V and 4 bases from J, leaving 9 bases between. The CDR3 spans 13 residues. Germline values: CDR1 MNHNS, CDR2 SASEGT. CDR3 residues: CASGRGGANVLTF. In nucleotides, the CDR3 is TGTGCCAGCGGGCGTGGAGGGGCCAACGTCCTGACTTTC.

The chain couples TRBV14 to TRBJ2-7; TRBD1 matches 8 bases. Germline CDR1 and CDR2: SGHDN and FVKESK. V trimming: 1 base; J trimming: 3 bases; junction bases outside the gene matches: 8. The CDR3 totals 16 residues. The CDR3 reads CASSQGYGTGNYEQYF. CDR3 coding DNA: TGTGCCAGCAGCCAAGGATACGGGACAGGCAACTACGAGCAGTACTTC.

This clonotype was recorded at least ten times. The chain links TRBV6-5 to TRBJ1-6; 8 bases map to TRBD1. This CDR3 comprises 15 residues. Trimming removed 5 bases from V and 7 bases from J; junction bases left unmatched: 7. Germline V lookup: CDR1 MNHEY, CDR2 SVGAGI. This CDR3 is CASSRGQGNNSPLHF. CDR3 DNA: TGTGCCAGCAGTCGTGGACAGGGCAACAATTCACCCCTCCACTTT.

This clonotype was recorded many times. V is TRBV7-9 and J is TRBJ2-3, with 10 positions matching TRBD1. Germline-derived CDR1 and CDR2 are SEHNR and FQNEAQ (reference sequence). V gave up 5 bases and J gave up 2 bases; unmatched junction bases: 7. The length of the CDR3 is 16 residues. The CDR3 reads CASSTLTGGLTDTQYF. The CDR3 DNA reads as TGTGCCAGCAGCACCCTGACAGGGGGCCTCACAGATACGCAGTATTTT. The complete variable domain, with remaining parts taken from reference TRBV7-9 and TRBJ2-3, reads DTGVSQNPRHKITKRGQNVTFRCDPISEHNRLYWYRQTLGQGPEFLTYFQNEAQLEKSRLLSDRFSAERPKGSFSTLEIQRTEQGDSAMYLCASSTLTGGLTDTQYFGPGTRLTVL.

This clonotype has ten or more counts. This sequence joins TRBV3-1 and TRBJ2-1; 8 bases agree with TRBD2. V dropped 4 bases and J dropped 3; count of bases not matched to a gene: 5. The CDR3 consists of 15 residues. From germline, CDR1 is LGHDT and CDR2 YNNKEL (reference sequence). The CDR3 DNA is TGTGCCAGCAGCCCAGGACTAGCTGGCTACAATGAGCAGTTCTTC. This sequence encodes CASSPGLAGYNEQFF.

This clonotype showed up just a few times. The chain carries TRBV4-3 and TRBJ2-1; 8 bases line up with TRBD2. CDR3 length equals 18 residues. The germline CDR1 and CDR2 sequences are LGHNA and YSLEER. Unmatched junction bases numbered 16, after V lost 5 bases and J lost 4 bases. DNA for the CDR3: TGCGCCAGCAGCAGAAAAGCCGAGCGGGAGTTGGGGTACAATGAGCAGTTCTTC. Amino acid sequence: CASSRKAERELGYNEQFF.

The chain joins TRBV27 to TRBJ2-5; tentatively, D is TRBD1 or TRBD2 (6 bases each). Germline V CDR1 and CDR2: MNHEY, SMNVEV (reference sequence). The CDR3 loop spans 16 amino acids. The V end lost 4 bases, the J end lost 1 base, and 16 bases lay between the germline ends. CDR3 nucleotide sequence: TGTGCCAGCAGTTACAACCCGGGGGCGGCCCAAGAGACCCAGTACTTC. Protein: CASSYNPGAAQETQYF.

This clonotype appeared a few times. The genes are TRBV6-1 and TRBJ2-3; a weak D match, TRBD2 (7 bases). The CDR3 spans 11 residues. Germline assignment: CDR1 MNHNS and CDR2 SASEGT. Trimming shortened V by 8 bases and J by 11 bases, and 14 bases separated the two germline ends. The CDR3 sequence is CASAGGRGQYF. The CDR3 nucleotides read TGTGCCAGCGCCGGGGGGCGGGGGCAGTATTTT.